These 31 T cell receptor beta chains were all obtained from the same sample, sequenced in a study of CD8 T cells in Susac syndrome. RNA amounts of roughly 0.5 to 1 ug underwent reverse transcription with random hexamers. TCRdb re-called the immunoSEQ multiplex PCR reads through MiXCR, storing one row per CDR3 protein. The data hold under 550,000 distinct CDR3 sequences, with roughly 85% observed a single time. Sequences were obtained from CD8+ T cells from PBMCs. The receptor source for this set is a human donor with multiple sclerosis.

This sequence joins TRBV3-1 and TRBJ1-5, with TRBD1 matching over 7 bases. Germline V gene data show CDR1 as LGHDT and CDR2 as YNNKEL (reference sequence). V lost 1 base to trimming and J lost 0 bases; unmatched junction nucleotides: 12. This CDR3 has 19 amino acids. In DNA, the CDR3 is TGTGCCAGCAGCCAAGCCGGAAGGGACAGCCAATATAGCAATCAGCCCCAGCATTTT. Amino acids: CASSQAGRDSQYSNQPQHF.

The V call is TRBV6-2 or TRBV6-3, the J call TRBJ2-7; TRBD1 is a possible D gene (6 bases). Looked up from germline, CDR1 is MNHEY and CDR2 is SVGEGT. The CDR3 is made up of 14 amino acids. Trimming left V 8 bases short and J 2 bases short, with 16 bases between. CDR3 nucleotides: TGTGCCAGCGTAAAGAATACAGGGACCTACGAGCAGTACTTC. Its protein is CASVKNTGTYEQYF.

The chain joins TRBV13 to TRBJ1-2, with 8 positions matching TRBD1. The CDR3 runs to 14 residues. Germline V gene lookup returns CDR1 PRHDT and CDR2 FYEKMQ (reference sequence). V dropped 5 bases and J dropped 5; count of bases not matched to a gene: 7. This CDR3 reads CASSTPDREYGYTF. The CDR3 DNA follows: TGTGCCAGCAGCACCCCGGACAGGGAGTATGGCTACACCTTC. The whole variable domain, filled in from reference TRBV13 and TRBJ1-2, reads AAGVIQSPRHLIKEKRETATLKCYPIPRHDTVYWYQQGPGQDPQFLISFYEKMQSDKGSIPDRFSAQQFSDYHSELNMSSLELGDSALYFCASSTPDREYGYTFGSGTRLTVV.

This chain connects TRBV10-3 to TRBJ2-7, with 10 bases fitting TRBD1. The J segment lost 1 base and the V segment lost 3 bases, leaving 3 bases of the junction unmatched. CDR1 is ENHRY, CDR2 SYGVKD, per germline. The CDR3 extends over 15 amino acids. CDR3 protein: CAISDRQGASYEQYF. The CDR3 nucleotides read TGTGCCATCAGTGACAGACAGGGGGCTTCCTACGAGCAGTACTTC.

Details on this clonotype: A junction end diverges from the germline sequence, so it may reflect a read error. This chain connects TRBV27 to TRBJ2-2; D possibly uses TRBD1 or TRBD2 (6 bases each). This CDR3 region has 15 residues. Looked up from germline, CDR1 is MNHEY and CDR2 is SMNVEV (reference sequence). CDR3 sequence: CASSLSQGGTGELFF. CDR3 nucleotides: TGTGCCAGCAGTTTATCACAGGGAGGCACCGGGGAGCTTTTTTTT.

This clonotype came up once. Here the CDR3 DNA reads TGTGCCAGCAGACTCGGCCGATTCCCCCTCCACTTT. It encodes CASRLGRFPLHF. V and J are TRBV28 and TRBJ1-6; D not resolved. The germline V and J ends were trimmed by 6 bases and 13 bases, with 13 bases remaining between them. Germline values: CDR1 MDHEN, CDR2 SYDVKM. The CDR3 is 12 residues long.

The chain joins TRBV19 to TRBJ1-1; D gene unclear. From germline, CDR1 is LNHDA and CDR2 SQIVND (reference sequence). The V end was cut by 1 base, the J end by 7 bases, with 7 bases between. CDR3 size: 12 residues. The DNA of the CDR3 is TGTGCCAGTAGTATAGGGGGAGGTGAAGCTTTCTTT. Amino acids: CASSIGGGEAFF.

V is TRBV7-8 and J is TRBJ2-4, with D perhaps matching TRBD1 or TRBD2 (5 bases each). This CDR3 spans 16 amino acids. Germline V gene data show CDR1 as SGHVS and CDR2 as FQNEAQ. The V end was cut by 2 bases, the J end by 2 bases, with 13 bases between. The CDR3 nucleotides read TGTGCCAGCAGCTTACCCGGGGCTTATCCCAAAAACATTCAGTACTTC. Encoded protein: CASSLPGAYPKNIQYF.

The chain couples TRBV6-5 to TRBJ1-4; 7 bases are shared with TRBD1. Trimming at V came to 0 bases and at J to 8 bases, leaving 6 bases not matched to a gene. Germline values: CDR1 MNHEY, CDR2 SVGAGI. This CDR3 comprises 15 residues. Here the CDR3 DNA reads TGTGCCAGCAGTTACTCAGGGCAGGGGGACGAAAAACTGTTTTTT. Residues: CASSYSGQGDEKLFF.

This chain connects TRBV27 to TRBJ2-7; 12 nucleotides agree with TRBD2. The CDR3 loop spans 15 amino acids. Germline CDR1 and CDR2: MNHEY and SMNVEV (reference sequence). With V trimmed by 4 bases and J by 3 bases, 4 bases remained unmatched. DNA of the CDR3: TGTGCCAGCAGTTCCGGGACTAGCGGGCTCTACGAGCAGTACTTC. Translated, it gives CASSSGTSGLYEQYF.

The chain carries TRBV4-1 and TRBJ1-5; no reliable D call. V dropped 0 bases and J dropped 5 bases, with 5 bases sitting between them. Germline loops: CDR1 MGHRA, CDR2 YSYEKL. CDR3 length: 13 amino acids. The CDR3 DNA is TGCGCCAGCAGCCAAGACACTTATCAGCCCCAGCATTTT. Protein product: CASSQDTYQPQHF.

The CDR3 DNA is TGTGCCAGCAGCTTGACTAGCGGGGAGTGGGTAGATACGCAGTATTTT. Protein sequence: CASSLTSGEWVDTQYF. This rearrangement joins TRBV7-2 to TRBJ2-3; 11 bases map to TRBD2. J lost 5 bases, V lost 3 bases, and 7 bases had no gene match. The V gene's germline CDR1 is SGHTA and CDR2 FQGNSA. The CDR3 runs 16 residues.

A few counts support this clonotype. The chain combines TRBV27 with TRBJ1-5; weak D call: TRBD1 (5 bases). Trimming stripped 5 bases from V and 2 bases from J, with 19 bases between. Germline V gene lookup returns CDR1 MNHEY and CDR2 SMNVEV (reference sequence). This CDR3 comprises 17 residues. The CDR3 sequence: CASSPLPGTDGNQPQHF. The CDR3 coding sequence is TGTGCCAGCAGTCCCCTGCCTGGGACGGATGGCAATCAGCCCCAGCATTTT.

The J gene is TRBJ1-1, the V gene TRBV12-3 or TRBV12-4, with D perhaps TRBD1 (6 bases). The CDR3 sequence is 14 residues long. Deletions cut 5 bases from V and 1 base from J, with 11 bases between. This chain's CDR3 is CASSRTDGNTEAFF. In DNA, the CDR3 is TGTGCCAGCAGTAGGACAGACGGGAACACTGAAGCTTTCTTT.

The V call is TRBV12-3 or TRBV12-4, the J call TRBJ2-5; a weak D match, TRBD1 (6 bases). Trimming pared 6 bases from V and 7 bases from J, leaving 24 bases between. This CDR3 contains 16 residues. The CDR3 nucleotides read TGTGCCAGCAGAACAGGGACCCGGACGGCGGGCGGGACCCAGTACTTC. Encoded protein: CASRTGTRTAGGTQYF.

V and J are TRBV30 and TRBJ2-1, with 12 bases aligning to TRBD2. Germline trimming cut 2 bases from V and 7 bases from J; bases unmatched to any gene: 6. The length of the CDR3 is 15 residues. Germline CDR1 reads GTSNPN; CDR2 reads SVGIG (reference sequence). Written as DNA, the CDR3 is TGTGCCTGGAGTCCGACTAGCGGGGGAAAAAATGAGCAGTTCTTC. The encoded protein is CAWSPTSGGKNEQFF.

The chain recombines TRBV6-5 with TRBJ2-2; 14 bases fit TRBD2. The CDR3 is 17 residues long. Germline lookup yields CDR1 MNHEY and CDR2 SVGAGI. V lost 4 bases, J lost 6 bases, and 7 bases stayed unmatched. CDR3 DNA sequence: TGTGCCAGCAGTTCCGGGACTAGCGGGAGTAATTCCGGGGAGCTGTTTTTT. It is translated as CASSSGTSGSNSGELFF.

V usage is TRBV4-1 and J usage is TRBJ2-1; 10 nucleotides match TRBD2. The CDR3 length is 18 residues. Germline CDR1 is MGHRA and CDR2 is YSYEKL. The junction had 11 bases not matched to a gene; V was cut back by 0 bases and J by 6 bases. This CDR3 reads CASSQDFLAGDMGNEQFF. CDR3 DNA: TGCGCCAGCAGCCAAGATTTCCTAGCGGGAGACATGGGCAATGAGCAGTTCTTC.

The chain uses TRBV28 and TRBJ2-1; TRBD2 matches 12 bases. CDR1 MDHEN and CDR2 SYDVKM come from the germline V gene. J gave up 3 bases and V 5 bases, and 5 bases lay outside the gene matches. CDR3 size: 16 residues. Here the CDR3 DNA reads TGTGCCAGCAGTCCCTCTAGCGGGAGGGACTACAATGAGCAGTTCTTC. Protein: CASSPSSGRDYNEQFF.

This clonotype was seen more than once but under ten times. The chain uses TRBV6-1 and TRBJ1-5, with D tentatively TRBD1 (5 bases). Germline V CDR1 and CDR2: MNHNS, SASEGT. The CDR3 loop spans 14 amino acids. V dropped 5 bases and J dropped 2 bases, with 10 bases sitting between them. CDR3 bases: TGTGCCAGCAGTACAGGTTTGGGCAATCAGCCCCAGCATTTT. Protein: CASSTGLGNQPQHF.

The chain's CDR3 is CASIGQKGTPVGEQYF. Written as DNA, the CDR3 is TGTGCCAGCATTGGACAGAAAGGGACCCCAGTCGGGGAGCAGTACTTC. V gene TRBV6-1 combines with J gene TRBJ2-7, with D possibly matching TRBD1 (6 bases). The CDR3 spans 16 residues. Trimming took off 7 bases at V and 7 bases at J, with 26 bases between the two ends. CDR1 and CDR2 (germline): MNHNS, SASEGT.

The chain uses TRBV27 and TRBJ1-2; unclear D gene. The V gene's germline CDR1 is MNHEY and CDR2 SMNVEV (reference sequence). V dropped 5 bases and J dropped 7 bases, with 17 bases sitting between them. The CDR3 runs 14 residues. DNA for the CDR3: TGTGCCAGCAGTGTAACGGACGGCCGTGGTGGCTACACCTTC. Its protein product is CASSVTDGRGGYTF.

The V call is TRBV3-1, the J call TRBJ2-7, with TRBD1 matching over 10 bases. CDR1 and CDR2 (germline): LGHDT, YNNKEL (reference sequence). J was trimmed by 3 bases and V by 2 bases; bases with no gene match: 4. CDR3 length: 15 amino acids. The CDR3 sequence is CASSQWGQGNYEQYF. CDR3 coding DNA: TGTGCCAGCAGCCAATGGGGACAGGGGAACTACGAGCAGTACTTC.

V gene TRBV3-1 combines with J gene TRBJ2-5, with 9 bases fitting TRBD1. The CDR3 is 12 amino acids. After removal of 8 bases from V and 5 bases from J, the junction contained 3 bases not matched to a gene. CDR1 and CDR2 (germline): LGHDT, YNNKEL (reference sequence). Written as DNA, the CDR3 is TGTGCCAGCGAAGACAGGGGGGAGACCCAGTACTTC. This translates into CASEDRGETQYF.

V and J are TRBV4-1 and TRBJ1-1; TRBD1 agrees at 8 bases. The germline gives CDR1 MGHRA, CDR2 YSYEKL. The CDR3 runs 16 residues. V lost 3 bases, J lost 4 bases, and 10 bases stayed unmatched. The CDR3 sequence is CASSHQPAGGFTEAFF. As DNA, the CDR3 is TGCGCCAGCAGCCATCAGCCGGCAGGGGGCTTCACTGAAGCTTTCTTT.

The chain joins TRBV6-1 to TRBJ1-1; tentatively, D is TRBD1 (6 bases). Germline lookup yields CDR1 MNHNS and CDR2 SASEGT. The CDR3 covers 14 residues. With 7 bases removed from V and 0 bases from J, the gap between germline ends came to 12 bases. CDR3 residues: CASIHRVMNTEAFF. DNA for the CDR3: TGTGCCAGCATCCACAGGGTAATGAACACTGAAGCTTTCTTT.

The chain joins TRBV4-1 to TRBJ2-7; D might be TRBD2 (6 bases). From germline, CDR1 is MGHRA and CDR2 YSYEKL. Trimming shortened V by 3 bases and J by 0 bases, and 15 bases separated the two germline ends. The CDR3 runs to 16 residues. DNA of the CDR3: TGCGCCAGCAGCCAGGGATGGGACTTCAGCTCCTACGAGCAGTACTTC. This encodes CASSQGWDFSSYEQYF.

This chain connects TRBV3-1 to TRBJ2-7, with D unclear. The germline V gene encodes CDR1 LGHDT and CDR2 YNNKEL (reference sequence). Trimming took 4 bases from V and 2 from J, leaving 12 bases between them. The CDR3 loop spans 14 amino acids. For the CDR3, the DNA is TGTGCCAGCAGCCTAAGCAGAGGTGCCTACGAGCAGTACTTC. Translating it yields CASSLSRGAYEQYF.

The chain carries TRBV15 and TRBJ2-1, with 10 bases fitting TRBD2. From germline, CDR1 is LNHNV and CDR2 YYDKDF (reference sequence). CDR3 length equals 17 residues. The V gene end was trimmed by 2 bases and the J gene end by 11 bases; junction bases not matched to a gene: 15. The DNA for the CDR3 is TGTGCCACCAGCAGACCCACTACAGCGGGAGGGCCAGGTCAGCAGTTCTTC. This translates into CATSRPTTAGGPGQQFF.

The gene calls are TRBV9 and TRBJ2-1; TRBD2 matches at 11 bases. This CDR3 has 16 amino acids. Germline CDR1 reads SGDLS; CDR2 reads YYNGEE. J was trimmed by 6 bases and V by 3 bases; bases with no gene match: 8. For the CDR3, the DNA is TGTGCCAGCAGCGCCGTGGGACTAGCGGAGACCAATGAGCAGTTCTTC. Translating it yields CASSAVGLAETNEQFF.

DNA for the CDR3: TGTGCCAGCAGTTTGGGGGGGTATGCTCAGCCCCAGCATTTT. Translating gives CASSLGGYAQPQHF. The rearrangement uses TRBV27 and TRBJ1-5; a possible D gene is TRBD1 (5 bases). Trimming cost V 3 bases and J 6 bases, with 12 bases left between them. This CDR3 is built from 14 residues. Germline loops: CDR1 MNHEY, CDR2 SMNVEV (reference sequence).